Included here is one T cell receptor beta chain sequence, with context. Per the authors' pipeline: Nucleated cell number was recorded as an estimate derived from reference gene primer amplification. Assay: immunoSEQ multiplex PCR; the TCRdb copy retains only in-frame clones and omits some. D and trimming were read from the DNA, whereas the V and J calls and clone size are those reported in that table. Of about 240,000 clones listed, around 89% were seen once; the top ten hold around 10%. The V end was cut by 5 bases, the J end by 5 bases, with 7 bases between. Germline CDR1 and CDR2: PRHDT and FYEKMQ (reference sequence). The CDR3 length is 12 residues. Membership in each cohort depended on participant-reported clinical history. Among Cohort 3 donors, those recovered had two negative PCRs, clearance, or symptom resolution. These data originate in a study of blood T cell repertoires in COVID-19. Study overall: The study drew acute and convalescent COVID-19 samples from the United States, Italy and Spain.

Sequencing was carried out using PBMCs or T cells enriched from blood (not recorded which). The chain links TRBV13 to TRBJ2-4; D is ambiguous. The sequence was collected from a man in his forties who had recovered from COVID-19. Here the CDR3 DNA reads TGTGCCAGCAGCACTTTACAAAACATTCAGTACTTC. This encodes CASSTLQNIQYF.